This TCR beta chain was identified during a study of glioma-infiltrating T cells after dendritic cell vaccination. Study-level information: Treatment, given 2003 to 2012, was autologous tumor lysate-pulsed dendritic cell vaccination.

This CDR3 has 14 residues. V gave up 3 bases and J gave up 3 bases, with 12 bases separating them. Germline V gene lookup returns CDR1 SGDLS and CDR2 YYNGEE. This table comes from immunoSEQ multiplex PCR, and its TCRdb copy is limited to in-frame clones, with some not included. The sample includes about 58,000 clones, roughly four fifths of them seen just once. Regarding time point: after dendritic cell vaccination, including at tumor progression/relapse. Before vaccination, two weeks after the third vaccination, and at progression, PBMC were collected. The sample in question was blood, obtained after dendritic cell vaccination. The source is a human donor with glioblastoma. The rearrangement links TRBV9 to TRBJ2-5, with D unclear. The CDR3 protein is CASSAELSEETQYF. The CDR3, as DNA: TGTGCCAGCAGCGCGGAGCTCAGTGAAGAGACCCAGTACTTC. Using reference TRBV9 and TRBJ2-5 for the parts outside the CDR3, the full variable domain is DSGVTQTPKHLITATGQRVTLRCSPRSGDLSVYWYQQSLDQGLQFLIQYYNGEERAKGNILERFSAQQFPDLHSELNLSSLELGDSALYFCASSAELSEETQYFGPGTRLLVL.